A single TCR beta chain is shown here with its context. The clone's antigen remains unknown. No base-level quality is on record; no much larger clone is a single base apart. TCRbeta CDR3 regions were amplified from genomic DNA using the immunoSEQ Assay, a bias-controlled multiplex PCR. As for the original processing: Nucleated cell counts per sample were estimated from amplification of reference gene primers within the assay. To quantify the absolute abundance of each unique TCRbeta CDR3 rearrangement, sequence reads were collapsed and filtered. For each sample, productive Simpson clonality was calculated as the square root of Simpson's diversity index across productive rearrangements. Entries here come from immuneACCESS through TCRdb and include only in-frame sequences with V and J called. Some clones fail to appear in such tables; in the studies checked, an unresolved V gene covers under half of the shortfall, and the cause of the remainder is unknown. V, J and clone size are taken as reported in that table, and D and trimming were inferred from the DNA itself. Here the sample has 250,000 to 300,000 clones; more than 70% occur a single time. The ten largest account for around 2% of the sample.

The CDR3 runs 14 residues from the cysteine to the phenylalanine. CDR3 DNA only is kept here, 42 bases in frame from base 1. The germline V gene gives CDR1 as MNHEY and CDR2 as SVGEGT. V is cut by 0 bases and J by 6 bases, and the space between the germline ends is 12 bases. Participants in the prospective study were enrolled through a virtual design, were aged roughly 18 to 90 years, and lived in roughly 25 United States geographic areas. In the prospective study, cohorts were assigned on the basis of participant-reported clinical history obtained from a screening survey and a study questionnaire. Mobile phlebotomists in the prospective study collected whole blood, serum and a nasopharyngeal or oropharyngeal swab from every participant. Participants in the prospective study had the option to provide additional blood draws and questionnaires over an approximately 2-month period. Prospective study blood samples were shipped either frozen or at room temperature before DNA extraction.

This entry belongs to a study of blood T cell repertoires in COVID-19 (dated by TCRdb to 2018 to 2021). In terms of the full investigation: ImmuneRACE Cohort 3 recovered participants were defined by two consecutive negative NP/OP PCR tests, healthcare professional clearance, or symptom resolution. Samples from collaborators originated in the United States, Italy and Spain and spanned both the acute and convalescent phases of COVID-19. The prospective study material was composed of cDNA or gDNA derived from T cells, B-cell-depleted T cells, or PBMCs. Subjects who had been exposed to COVID-19, were actively infected with it, or had recovered from it provided the deeply sampled blood TCRbeta repertoires that made up the dataset. A freely available public database, intended as a resource for researchers studying the immune response to SARS-CoV-2, is where the repertoires were released. Samples were obtained from the ongoing ImmuneRACE study (first 160 participants) and from about 1,300 subjects provided by 6 global collaborators. Nearly every sample came with metadata listing a de-identified subject ID, COVID-19 status, age in years and sex. Where available, HLA class I and class II types were taken from metadata supplied by the sample provider and were not determined by assay-based typing.

On the study overall, not on this receptor specifically: Clinical and demographic metadata were provided uncurated, with the amount varying by source and participant.

The sequencing sample was made of PBMCs or T cells enriched from blood (not recorded which). The TCR was taken from a woman aged 55-70 years in a cohort exposed to, infected with or recovered from COVID-19 (not recorded which). The chain is made from TRBV6-2 or TRBV6-3 and TRBJ2-7, and the D gene may be TRBD2, 7 bases matching. At the DNA level, the sequence is TGTGCCAGCAGTTACTCCGGGGGGCAGACCGAGCAGTACTTC. Translated, this is CASSYSGGQTEQYF.